Listed below are T cell receptor beta chains from one sample, sequenced in a study of radiotherapy plus CTLA-4 blockade in lung cancer. Clones were sequenced by immunoSEQ multiplex PCR, and TCRdb holds only the in-frame ones, with some missing. The sample has roughly 69,000 clones, approximately 79% seen once. The sequences come from peripheral blood, collected from a patient treated with radiotherapy plus ipilimumab. Receptors were obtained from a human donor with non-small cell lung cancer whose response to radiotherapy plus ipilimumab could not be evaluated. Some clones in this sample may be carry-over from other donors' samples. Both conserved end residues are trimmed from each CDR3. Fields, in order: J gene, V gene, CDR3 protein.

TRBJ2-1	TRBV4-1	ASSQWESSYNEQF
TRBJ1-4	TRBV4-3	ASSQGQSSEKLF
TRBJ2-7	TRBV19	AVGRYPYEQY
TRBJ2-3	TRBV4-2	ASSQVSGGGPLLTDTQY
TRBJ2-5	TRBV6-1	ASTTGGAGEETQY
TRBJ1-6	TRBV28	ASSMGHGSSSYNSPLH
TRBJ2-5	TRBV5-4	ASSSGETQY
TRBJ2-7	TRBV4-3	ASSHGGKDHEQY
TRBJ1-2	TRBV28	ASSFPATDYGYT
TRBJ2-1	TRBV6-1	ASSLKGADEQF
TRBJ2-5	TRBV4-2	ASSPGLAGGPGETQY
TRBJ2-5	TRBV28	ASSLGQGAQETQY
TRBJ2-7	TRBV7-8	ASSFPVLLSSYEQY
TRBJ2-7	TRBV4-2	ASGLAGAPVHEQY